This is a list of T cell receptor beta chains from one sample in a study of blood T cell repertoires in COVID-19. TCRdb's copy holds only in-frame clones and misses some; the assay was immunoSEQ multiplex PCR. Of some 380,000 clones listed, 90% are singletons. What was sequenced was peripheral blood. The origin of the receptors is a man younger than 35 with active or convalescent COVID-19. CDR3s include the opening cysteine and the closing phenylalanine or tryptophan. Size values are once, few and many counts, or a class for expanded clones, and some rows have none.

TRBV7-2,-,CASSLNPRSSYNEQFF
TRBV3-1/TRBV3-2,-,CASSPLGAGDTQYF
TRBV9,-,CASRGGDNEQFF
TRBV29-1,-,CSVKTLGTGINEQFF
TRBV28,-,CASSLIGTESRWNNQPQHF
TRBV3-1/TRBV3-2,once,CASSQDFPGRGYSPLHF
TRBV27,-,CASSLYHPTGPHGPLHF
TRBV12-3/TRBV12-4,-,CASTSGHTGELFF
TRBV5-1,-,CASSLAGGNYEQYF
TRBV27,-,CASSSPTGLSTDTQYF
TRBV5-1,-,CASSLGTENTGELFF
TRBV18,once,CASSPRSGSGETQYF
TRBV5-8,-,CASSGMGSWSGYTF
TRBV19,-,CASGLSMNTEAFF
TRBV27,few,CASSPSASGVRQEQYF
TRBV29-1,-,CSDWDSSNYGYTF
TRBV7-2,once,CASSPGPNNEQFF
TRBV18,-,CASSPQLGDQPQHF
TRBV7-6,-,CASSPFGTEAFF
TRBV9,-,CASSVREGLNEKLFF
TRBV5-6,-,CASSLFASYEQYF
TRBV28,-,CASSLSRGDYGYTF
TRBV23-1,-,CASSQSLDGAGVLEAFF
TRBV7-6,-,CASSLESGGSTYNEQFF
TRBV2,-,CASKSYLRTEAFF
TRBV7-8,few,CASSLAGGNYGYTF
TRBV15,-,CATSKPTGVRTGELFF
TRBV19,-,CASSFTLSSPGEQYF
TRBV27,-,CASSLSFSSTDTQYF
TRBV11-2,-,CASSFIQGSNQPQHF
TRBV5-1,-,CASSQLRANTEAFF
TRBV18,-,CASSLDTNSNQPQHF
TRBV27,-,CASSLAVLTADTQYF
TRBV29-1,-,CSVVNTGYFSNEQFF
TRBV28,-,CASSLGAIGSRQPQHF
TRBV5-4,-,CASSEHNTGELFF
TRBV29-1,-,CSVVLAGGPGDEQFF
TRBV6-5,-,CASSYEGGTSGEQYF
TRBV6-5,-,CASSSFSGRGYGYTF
TRBV6-2/TRBV6-3,once,CASSYLTSGRRETKNIQYF
TRBV7-9,-,CASSLLDTGTQYF
TRBV27,-,CASSHPNEKLFF
TRBV5-1,-,CASSMTGTGFYEQYF
TRBV7-2,-,CASSLVGGPSNEQFF
TRBV5-1,-,CASSSWGGALDEAFF
TRBV7-9,-,CASSPTDRGIQPQHF
TRBV28,-,CASSEGLGYTF